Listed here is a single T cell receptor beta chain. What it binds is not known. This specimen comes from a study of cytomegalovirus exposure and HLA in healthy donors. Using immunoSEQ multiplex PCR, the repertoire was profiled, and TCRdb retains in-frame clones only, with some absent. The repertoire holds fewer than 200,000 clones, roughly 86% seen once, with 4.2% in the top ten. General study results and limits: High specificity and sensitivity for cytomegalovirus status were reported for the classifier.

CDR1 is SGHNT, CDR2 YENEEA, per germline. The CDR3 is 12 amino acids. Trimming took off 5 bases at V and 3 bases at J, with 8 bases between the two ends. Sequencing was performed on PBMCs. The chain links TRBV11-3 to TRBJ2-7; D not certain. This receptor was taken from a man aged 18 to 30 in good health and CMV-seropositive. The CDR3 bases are TGTGCCAGCAGCCGGTCGGGCTACGAGCAGTACTTC. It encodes CASSRSGYEQYF.